The next 17 T cell receptor beta chains were all read from a single sample in a study of blood T cell repertoires in COVID-19. Only in-frame clones appear in the TCRdb table, and some are missing; sequencing was by immunoSEQ multiplex PCR. In the table there are 130,000 or so clones, around 87% of which are singletons. Input material: peripheral blood. The receptors were gathered from a man aged 45-65 years with active COVID-19.

The CDR3 DNA follows: TGTGCCAGTAGTATTCGTGACAGGACGTTCAATGAGCAGTTCTTC. Its translation is CASSIRDRTFNEQFF. The chain couples TRBV19 to TRBJ2-1; D may be TRBD1 (6 bases). Germline CDR1 LNHDA, CDR2 SQIVND (reference sequence). The CDR3 totals 15 residues. V lost 3 bases and J 6 bases, leaving 15 bases between the germline ends. Based on the CDR3 plus reference TRBV19 and TRBJ2-1, the full variable domain is DGGITQSPKYLFRKEGQNVTLSCEQNLNHDAMYWYRQDPGQGLRLIYYSQIVNDFQKGDIAEGYSVSREKKESFPLTVTSAQKNPTAFYLCASSIRDRTFNEQFFGPGTRLTVL.

The genes are TRBV29-1 and TRBJ2-3, with D tentatively TRBD1 (6 bases). CDR3 size: 13 residues. Germline loops: CDR1 SQVTM, CDR2 ANQGSEA. Trimming removed 4 bases from V and 2 bases from J, with 10 bases in between. CDR3: CSVGGQHTDTQYF. Written as DNA, the CDR3 is TGCAGCGTTGGAGGACAGCACACAGATACGCAGTATTTT.

This clone was detected a few times. The rearrangement uses TRBV7-9 and TRBJ2-2; no clear D gene. Germline V gene lookup returns CDR1 SEHNR and CDR2 FQNEAQ (reference sequence). The CDR3 has 12 residues. The ends were cut back, 10 bases at V and 7 bases at J, with 13 bases in the middle. The CDR3 DNA follows: TGTGCCAAGGCGAGTGGCGGCGGGGAGCTGTTTTTT. This sequence encodes CAKASGGGELFF.

The chain couples TRBV7-2 to TRBJ2-3; D is uncertain. Germline V gives CDR1 SGHTA, CDR2 FQGNSA. V was shortened by 1 base and J by 1 base, with 9 bases between the two germline ends. The CDR3 is 15 residues long. This CDR3 is CASSLVGSRTDTQYF. CDR3 sequence (DNA): TGTGCCAGCAGCTTAGTTGGTAGCCGCACAGATACGCAGTATTTT.

The CDR3 DNA reads TGTGCCAGCACCCCTAGCGGGGGGGCAGTGGAGCAGTACTTC. Encoded protein: CASTPSGGAVEQYF. This chain uses TRBV6-2 or TRBV6-3 with TRBJ2-7; the match to TRBD2 covers 12 bases. Germline CDR1 and CDR2: MNHEY and SVGEGT. The CDR3 consists of 14 residues. The ends lost 7 bases at V and 7 bases at J; junction bases unmatched: 8.

The V call is TRBV2, the J call TRBJ1-3; D is uncertain. Between the trimmed V and J ends, which lost 4 bases and 0 bases, there was a span of 10 bases. CDR1 and CDR2 from the germline V gene are SNHLY and FYNNEI. The CDR3 is 15 residues long. This CDR3 is CASSGEAYSGNTIYF. The CDR3 region has the DNA TGTGCCAGCAGTGGAGAGGCCTACTCTGGAAACACCATATATTTT.

This sequence joins TRBV30 and TRBJ2-1; perhaps TRBD1 as D (5 bases). The CDR3 extends over 15 amino acids. Looked up from germline, CDR1 is GTSNPN and CDR2 is SVGIG (reference sequence). Trimming left V 0 bases short and J 5 bases short, with 14 bases between. CDR3 region: CAWSVLLRQHNEQFF. CDR3 nucleotides: TGTGCCTGGAGTGTGTTACTCCGACAGCACAATGAGCAGTTCTTC.

The rearrangement uses TRBV6-5 and TRBJ2-1; 11 bases map to TRBD2. The germline V gene has CDR1 MNHEY and CDR2 SVGAGI. V lost 5 bases and J lost 2; bases outside the gene matches: 2. This CDR3 comprises 15 residues. The CDR3 reads CASSLAGGAYNEQFF. The CDR3 DNA is TGTGCCAGCAGTCTAGCGGGGGGAGCCTACAATGAGCAGTTCTTC.

The chain carries TRBV19 and TRBJ1-1; 12 bases fit TRBD1. V lost 5 bases and J lost 5; bases outside the gene matches: 3. Germline CDR1 and CDR2: LNHDA and SQIVND (reference sequence). The CDR3 loop spans 14 amino acids. CDR3 sequence (DNA): TGTGCCAGTAGTCGGGACAGGGGGCAAACTGAAGCTTTCTTT. It specifies CASSRDRGQTEAFF. Based on the CDR3 plus reference TRBV19 and TRBJ1-1, the full variable domain is DGGITQSPKYLFRKEGQNVTLSCEQNLNHDAMYWYRQDPGQGLRLIYYSQIVNDFQKGDIAEGYSVSREKKESFPLTVTSAQKNPTAFYLCASSRDRGQTEAFFGQGTRLTVV.

J is TRBJ1-2 and V is TRBV6-5, with TRBD1 identical over 9 bases. The CDR3 is 14 amino acids. V dropped 11 bases and J dropped 4; count of bases not matched to a gene: 11. The germline gives CDR1 MNHEY, CDR2 SVGAGI. CDR3 DNA: TGTGCCGTCGATCGGACAGGGGAGCCCTATGGCTACACCTTC. Translation gives CAVDRTGEPYGYTF.

The chain has TRBV5-1 and TRBJ2-1, with 7 bases aligning to TRBD2. Trimming at V came to 1 base and at J to 5 bases, leaving 3 bases not matched to a gene. Germline V gene data show CDR1 as SGHRS and CDR2 as YFSETQ. The CDR3 length is 14 residues. The CDR3 reads CASSLYSGDNEQFF. Here the CDR3 DNA reads TGCGCCAGCAGCTTGTACAGCGGGGACAATGAGCAGTTCTTC.

The rearrangement joins TRBV6-2 or TRBV6-3 to TRBJ2-7; D possibly corresponds to TRBD2 (5 bases). The V gene's germline CDR1 is MNHEY and CDR2 SVGEGT. Trimming cost V 4 bases and J 3 bases, with 13 bases left between them. This CDR3 spans 14 amino acids. The CDR3 reads CASSSLGESYEQYF. In DNA form, the CDR3 reads TGTGCCAGCAGTTCCCTCGGGGAAAGCTACGAGCAGTACTTC.

J is TRBJ1-2 and V is TRBV3-1 (or the pseudogene TRBV3-2); D is unclear. This CDR3 spans 13 amino acids. Trimming removed 4 bases at V and 4 bases at J, with 10 bases between. Germline V gives CDR1 LGHDT, CDR2 YNNKEL (reference sequence). The CDR3, as DNA: TGTGCCAGCAGCCGAAAAACCGGCTATGGCTACACCTTC. This translates into CASSRKTGYGYTF.

The V gene is TRBV5-6, the J gene TRBJ2-5; the D gene is possibly TRBD1 (5 bases). The germline V and J ends were trimmed by 3 bases and 7 bases, with 13 bases remaining between them. Germline-derived CDR1 and CDR2 are SGHDT and YYEEEE. This CDR3 region has 13 residues. The CDR3 region is CASSSRDMVTQYF. DNA for the CDR3: TGTGCCAGCAGCTCCAGGGATATGGTGACCCAGTACTTC.

This clone was counted once. The chain recombines TRBV29-1 with TRBJ1-4, with D possibly being TRBD1 (6 bases). The CDR3 totals 15 residues. The ends were cut back, 5 bases at V and 7 bases at J, with 20 bases in the middle. Germline V gene lookup returns CDR1 SQVTM and CDR2 ANQGSEA. The CDR3 is CSVRLTGGASEKLFF. CDR3 DNA: TGCAGCGTTCGGCTAACGGGGGGCGCCTCTGAAAAACTGTTTTTT.

The chain recombines TRBV9 with TRBJ1-2; TRBD1 agrees at 9 bases. This CDR3 has 16 amino acids. The V segment lost 3 bases and the J segment 4 bases; nucleotides outside the gene matches: 10. The V gene's germline CDR1 is SGDLS and CDR2 YYNGEE. The CDR3 DNA follows: TGTGCCAGCAGCGGTTACACAGGGGGCATATTCTATGGCTACACCTTC. Its protein is CASSGYTGGIFYGYTF. Drawing the rest from reference TRBV9 and TRBJ1-2, the complete variable domain is DSGVTQTPKHLITATGQRVTLRCSPRSGDLSVYWYQQSLDQGLQFLIQYYNGEERAKGNILERFSAQQFPDLHSELNLSSLELGDSALYFCASSGYTGGIFYGYTFGSGTRLTVV.

The genes are TRBV6-5 and TRBJ2-7, with TRBD2 matching 8 bases. V shed 11 bases and J 2 bases; nucleotides not matched to a gene: 5. The CDR3 is 12 amino acids. In germline, CDR1 is MNHEY, CDR2 SVGAGI. CDR3 sequence reads: CAAGTRPYEQYF. The DNA of the CDR3 is TGTGCCGCGGGGACTAGACCCTACGAGCAGTACTTC.